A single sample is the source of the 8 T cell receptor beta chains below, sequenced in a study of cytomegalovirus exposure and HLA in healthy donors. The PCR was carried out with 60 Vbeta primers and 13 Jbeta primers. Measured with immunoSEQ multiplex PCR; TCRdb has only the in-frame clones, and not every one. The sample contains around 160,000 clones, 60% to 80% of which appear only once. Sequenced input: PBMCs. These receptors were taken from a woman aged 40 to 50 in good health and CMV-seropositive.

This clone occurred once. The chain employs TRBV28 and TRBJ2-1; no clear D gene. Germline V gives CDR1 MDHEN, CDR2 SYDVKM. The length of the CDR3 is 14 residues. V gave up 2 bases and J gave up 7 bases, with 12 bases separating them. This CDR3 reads CASSLAARANEQFF. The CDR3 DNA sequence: TGTGCCAGCAGTTTAGCGGCCCGTGCGAATGAGCAGTTCTTC.

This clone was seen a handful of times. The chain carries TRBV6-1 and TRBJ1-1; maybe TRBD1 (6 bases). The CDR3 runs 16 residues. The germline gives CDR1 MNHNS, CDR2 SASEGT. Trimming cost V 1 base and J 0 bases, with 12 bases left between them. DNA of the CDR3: TGTGCCAGCAGTGAAGTGCCGGGGGGCATGAACACTGAAGCTTTCTTT. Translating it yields CASSEVPGGMNTEAFF.

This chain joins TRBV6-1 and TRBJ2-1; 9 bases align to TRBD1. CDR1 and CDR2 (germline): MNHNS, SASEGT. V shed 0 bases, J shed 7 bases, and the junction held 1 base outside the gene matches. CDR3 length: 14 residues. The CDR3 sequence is CASSEAGTGNEQFF. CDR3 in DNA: TGTGCCAGCAGTGAAGCCGGGACAGGGAATGAGCAGTTCTTC.

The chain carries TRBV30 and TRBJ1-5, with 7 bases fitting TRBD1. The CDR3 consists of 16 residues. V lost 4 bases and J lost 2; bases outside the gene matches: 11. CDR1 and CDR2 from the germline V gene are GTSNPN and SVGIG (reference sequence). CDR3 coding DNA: TGTGCCTGGATGGGCCGGGACAGAGCCTGCAATCAGCCCCAGCATTTT. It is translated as CAWMGRDRACNQPQHF.

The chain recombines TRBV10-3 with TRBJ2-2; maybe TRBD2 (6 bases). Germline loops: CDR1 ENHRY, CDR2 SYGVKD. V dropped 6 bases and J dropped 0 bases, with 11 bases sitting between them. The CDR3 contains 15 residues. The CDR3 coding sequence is TGTGCCATCAGGTCTAGCGCTACGAACACCGGGGAGCTGTTTTTT. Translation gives CAIRSSATNTGELFF.

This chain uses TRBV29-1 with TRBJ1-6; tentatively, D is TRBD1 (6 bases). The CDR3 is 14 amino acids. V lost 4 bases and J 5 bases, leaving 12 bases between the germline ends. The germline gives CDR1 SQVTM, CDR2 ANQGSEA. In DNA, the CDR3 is TGCAGCGTTGCTTGGGACACGGATAATTCACCCCTCCACTTT. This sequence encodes CSVAWDTDNSPLHF. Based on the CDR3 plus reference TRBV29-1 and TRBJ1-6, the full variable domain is SAVISQKPSRDICQRGTSLTIQCQVDSQVTMMFWYRQQPGQSLTLIATANQGSEATYESGFVIDKFPISRPNLTFSTLTVSNMSPEDSSIYLCSVAWDTDNSPLHFGNGTRLTVT.

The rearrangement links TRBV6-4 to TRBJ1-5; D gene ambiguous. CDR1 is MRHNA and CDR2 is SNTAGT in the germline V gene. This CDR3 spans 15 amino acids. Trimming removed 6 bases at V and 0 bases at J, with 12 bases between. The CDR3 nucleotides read TGTGCCAGCAGCTCCGAACAGCATAGCAATCAGCCCCAGCATTTT. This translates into CASSSEQHSNQPQHF.

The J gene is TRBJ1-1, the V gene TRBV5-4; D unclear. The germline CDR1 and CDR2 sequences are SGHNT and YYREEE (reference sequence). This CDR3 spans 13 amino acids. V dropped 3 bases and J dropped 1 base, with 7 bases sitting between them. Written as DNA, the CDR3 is TGTGCCAGCAGCTCGGGAGAGAACACTGAAGCTTTCTTT. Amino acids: CASSSGENTEAFF.